A single sample is the source of the 7 T cell receptor beta chains below, sequenced in a study of circulating CD8 cells and anti-PD-1 response in melanoma. The QIAseq Immune Repertoire TCR panel built the libraries from roughly 15 ng of total RNA. Using its own MiXCR run on the reads, TCRdb lists one record per CDR3 protein. This table has around 470 distinct CDR3 sequences, over 7.5% appearing once. Four subsets defined by PD-1 and/or TIGIT were sorted from live CD3+CD8+TCRalphabeta+ cells. The source was CD8+ T cells from PBMCs, collected at baseline or after one month of anti-PD-1 therapy (not recorded which). These receptors were collected from a human donor with melanoma.

By share, this clonotype counts as medium-sized. The gene calls are TRBV7-8 and TRBJ2-3; 16 nucleotides align to TRBD2. Germline CDR1 and CDR2: SGHVS and FQNEAQ. The CDR3 contains 18 residues. With 3 bases clipped from V and 4 bases from J, the junction kept 7 bases outside the gene matches. This CDR3 reads CASSFGTSGGAIADTQYF. The CDR3 nucleotides are TGTGCCAGCAGCTTCGGGACTAGCGGGGGGGCCATCGCAGATACGCAGTATTTT.

This clonotype is large within its sample. The chain recombines TRBV4-2 with TRBJ1-2; weak D call: TRBD1 (6 bases). The germline V and J ends were trimmed by 3 bases and 6 bases, with 17 bases remaining between them. CDR1 is LGHNA, CDR2 YNFKEQ, per germline. This CDR3 spans 15 amino acids. CDR3 DNA: TGTGCCAGCAGCCAGGCAGGGGAAGGATTCGATGGCTACACCTTC. This translates into CASSQAGEGFDGYTF.

This clonotype qualifies as hyperexpanded. CDR3 in amino acids: CASGGAFTEETQYF. The CDR3 region has the DNA TGTGCCAGCGGGGGGGCTTTCACGGAAGAGACCCAGTACTTC. J is TRBJ2-5 and V is TRBV27; possible D gene TRBD2, 7 bases. Trimming removed 8 bases at V and 3 bases at J, with 16 bases between. Germline lookup yields CDR1 MNHEY and CDR2 SMNVEV (reference sequence). The CDR3 is 14 residues long.

Judged by abundance, this clonotype is large. The chain links TRBV4-3 to TRBJ2-3; no clear D gene. Germline CDR1 LGHNA, CDR2 YSLEER. The V gene lost 0 bases and the J gene lost 2 bases, with 6 bases spanning the gap. The CDR3 has 14 residues. Here the CDR3 DNA reads TGCGCCAGCAGCCAAGAGATCCTCACAGATACGCAGTATTTT. It codes for CASSQEILTDTQYF.

A note on this clonotype: A much more abundant neighbour one base away suggests this may be a read error. This chain links TRBV2 with TRBJ2-1; 14 nucleotides agree with TRBD2. Germline V gene sequence: CDR1 SNHLY, CDR2 FYNNEI. The CDR3 consists of 14 residues. CDR3 DNA sequence: TGTGCCTGCAGCGGGACTAGCGGGGGCAATGAGCAGTTCTTC. Its translation: CACSGTSGGNEQFF.

This clonotype is deemed large. The chain carries TRBV4-2 and TRBJ2-1, with 7 bases that match TRBD1. CDR1 and CDR2 from the germline V gene are LGHNA and YNFKEQ. The CDR3 is made up of 15 amino acids. Trimming cost V 4 bases and J 7 bases; bases outside gene matches: 10. The DNA of the CDR3 is TGTGCCAGCAGCCTCTCTAGGGCAGGGGGTAATGAGCAGTTCTTC. This sequence encodes CASSLSRAGGNEQFF.

Within the sample, this clonotype is large (0.1 to 1%). This chain links TRBV10-3 with TRBJ2-1; 11 nucleotides agree with TRBD2. Germline V CDR1 and CDR2: ENHRY, SYGVKD. The ends lost 6 bases at V and 2 bases at J; junction bases unmatched: 3. CDR3 size: 15 residues. This CDR3 reads CAIRKGLAAYNEQFF. Here the CDR3 DNA reads TGTGCCATCAGGAAGGGACTAGCGGCCTACAATGAGCAGTTCTTC.